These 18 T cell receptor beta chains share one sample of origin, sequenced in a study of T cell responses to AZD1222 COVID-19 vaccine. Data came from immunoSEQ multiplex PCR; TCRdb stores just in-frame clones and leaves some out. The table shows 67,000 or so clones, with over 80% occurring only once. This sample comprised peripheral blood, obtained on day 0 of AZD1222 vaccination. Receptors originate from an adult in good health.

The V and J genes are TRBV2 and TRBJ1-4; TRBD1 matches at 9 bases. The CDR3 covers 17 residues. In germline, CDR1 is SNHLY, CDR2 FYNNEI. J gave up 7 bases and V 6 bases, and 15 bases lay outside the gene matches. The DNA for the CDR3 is TGTGCCAGCAGGAAAGGACAGGGGAGGGCAGGAATTGAAAAACTGTTTTTT. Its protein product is CASRKGQGRAGIEKLFF.

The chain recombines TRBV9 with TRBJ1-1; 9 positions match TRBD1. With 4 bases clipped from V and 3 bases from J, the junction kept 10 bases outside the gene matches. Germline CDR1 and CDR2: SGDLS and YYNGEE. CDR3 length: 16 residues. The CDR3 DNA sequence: TGTGCCAGCAGCCCCAGGGGGACAGGGATGGACACTGAAGCTTTCTTT. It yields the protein CASSPRGTGMDTEAFF.

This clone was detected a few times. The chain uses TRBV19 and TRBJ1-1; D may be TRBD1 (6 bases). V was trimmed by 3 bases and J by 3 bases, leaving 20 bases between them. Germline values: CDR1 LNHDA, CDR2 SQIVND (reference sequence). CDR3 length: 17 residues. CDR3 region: CASSIRLRTGYDTEAFF. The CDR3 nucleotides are TGTGCCAGTAGTATCCGCCTGAGAACAGGGTACGACACTGAAGCTTTCTTT. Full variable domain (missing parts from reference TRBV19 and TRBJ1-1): DGGITQSPKYLFRKEGQNVTLSCEQNLNHDAMYWYRQDPGQGLRLIYYSQIVNDFQKGDIAEGYSVSREKKESFPLTVTSAQKNPTAFYLCASSIRLRTGYDTEAFFGQGTRLTVV.

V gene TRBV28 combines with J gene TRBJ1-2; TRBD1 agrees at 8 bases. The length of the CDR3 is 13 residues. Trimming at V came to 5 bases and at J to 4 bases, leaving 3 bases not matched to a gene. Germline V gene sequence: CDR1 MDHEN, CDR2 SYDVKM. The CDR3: CASSPGGVYGYTF. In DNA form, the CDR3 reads TGTGCCAGCAGTCCAGGGGGCGTCTATGGCTACACCTTC.

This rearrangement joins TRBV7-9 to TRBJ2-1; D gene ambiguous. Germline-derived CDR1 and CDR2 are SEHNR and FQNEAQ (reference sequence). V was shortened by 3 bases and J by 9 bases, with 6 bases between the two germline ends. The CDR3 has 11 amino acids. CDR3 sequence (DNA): TGTGCCAGCAGCTTCCGGACTGAGCAGTTCTTC. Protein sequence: CASSFRTEQFF.

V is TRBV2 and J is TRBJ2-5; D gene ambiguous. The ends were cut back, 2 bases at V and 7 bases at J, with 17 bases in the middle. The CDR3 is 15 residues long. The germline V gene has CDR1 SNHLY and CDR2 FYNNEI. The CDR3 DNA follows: TGTGCCAGCAGTGAATCGTCCGCTGGGTTCGGGACCCAGTACTTC. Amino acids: CASSESSAGFGTQYF.

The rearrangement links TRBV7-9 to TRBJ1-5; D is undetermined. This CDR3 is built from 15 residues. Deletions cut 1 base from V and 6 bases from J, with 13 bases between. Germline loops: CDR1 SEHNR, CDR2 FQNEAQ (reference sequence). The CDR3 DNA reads TGTGCCAGCAGCTTAGGAAGTGGGCATCGTCAGCCCCAGCATTTT. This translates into CASSLGSGHRQPQHF. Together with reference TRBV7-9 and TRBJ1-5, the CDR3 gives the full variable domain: DTGVSQNPRHKITKRGQNVTFRCDPISEHNRLYWYRQTLGQGPEFLTYFQNEAQLEKSRLLSDRFSAERPKGSFSTLEIQRTEQGDSAMYLCASSLGSGHRQPQHFGDGTRLSIL.

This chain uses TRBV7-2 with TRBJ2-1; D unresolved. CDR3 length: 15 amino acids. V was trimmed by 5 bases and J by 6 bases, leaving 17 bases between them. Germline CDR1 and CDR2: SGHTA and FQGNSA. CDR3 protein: CASSPTRRTGNEQFF. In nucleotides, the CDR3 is TGTGCCAGCAGCCCCACCCGCCGAACCGGCAATGAGCAGTTCTTC.

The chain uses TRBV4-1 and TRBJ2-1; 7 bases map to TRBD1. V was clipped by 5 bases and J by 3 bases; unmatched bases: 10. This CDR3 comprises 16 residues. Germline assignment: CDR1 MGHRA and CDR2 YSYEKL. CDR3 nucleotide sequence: TGCGCCAGCAGCTTCCGACAGGGTGTCGTCTACAATGAGCAGTTCTTC. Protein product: CASSFRQGVVYNEQFF.

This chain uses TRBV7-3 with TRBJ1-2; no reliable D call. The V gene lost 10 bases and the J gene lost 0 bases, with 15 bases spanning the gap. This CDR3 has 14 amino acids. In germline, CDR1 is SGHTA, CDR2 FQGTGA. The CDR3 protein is CATAPWGANYGYTF. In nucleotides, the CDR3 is TGTGCCACCGCTCCCTGGGGAGCTAACTATGGCTACACCTTC.

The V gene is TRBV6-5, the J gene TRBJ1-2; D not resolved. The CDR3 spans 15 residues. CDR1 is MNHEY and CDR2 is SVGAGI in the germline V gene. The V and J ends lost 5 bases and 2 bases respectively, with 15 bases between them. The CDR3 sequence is CASSPNPTENYGYTF. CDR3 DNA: TGTGCCAGCAGTCCCAATCCGACTGAAAACTATGGCTACACCTTC.

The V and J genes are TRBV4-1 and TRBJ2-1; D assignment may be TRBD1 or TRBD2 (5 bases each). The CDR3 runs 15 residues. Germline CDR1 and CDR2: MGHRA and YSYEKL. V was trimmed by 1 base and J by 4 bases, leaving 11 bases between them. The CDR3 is CASSQGGYIYNEQFF. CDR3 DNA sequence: TGCGCCAGCAGCCAAGGGGGGTATATTTACAATGAGCAGTTCTTC.

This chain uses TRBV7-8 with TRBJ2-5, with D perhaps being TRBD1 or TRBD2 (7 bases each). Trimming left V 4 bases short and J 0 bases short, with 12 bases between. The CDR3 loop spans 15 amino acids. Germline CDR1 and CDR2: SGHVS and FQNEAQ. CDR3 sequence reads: CASSSQGGYQETQYF. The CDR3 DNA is TGTGCCAGCAGCTCCCAGGGGGGGTACCAAGAGACCCAGTACTTC.

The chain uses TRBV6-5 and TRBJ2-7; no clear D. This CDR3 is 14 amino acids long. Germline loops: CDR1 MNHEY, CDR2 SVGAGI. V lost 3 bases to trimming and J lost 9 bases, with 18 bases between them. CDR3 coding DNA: TGTGCCAGCAGTTATTCAGACCGATCCTATGGGCAGTACTTC. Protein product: CASSYSDRSYGQYF.

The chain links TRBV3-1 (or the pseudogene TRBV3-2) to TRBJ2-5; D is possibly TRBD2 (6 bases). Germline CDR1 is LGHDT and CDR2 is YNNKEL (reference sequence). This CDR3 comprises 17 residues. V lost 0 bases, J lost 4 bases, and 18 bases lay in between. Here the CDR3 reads CASSQDAGLPKGETQYF. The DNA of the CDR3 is TGTGCCAGCAGCCAAGATGCAGGACTACCCAAGGGAGAGACCCAGTACTTC.

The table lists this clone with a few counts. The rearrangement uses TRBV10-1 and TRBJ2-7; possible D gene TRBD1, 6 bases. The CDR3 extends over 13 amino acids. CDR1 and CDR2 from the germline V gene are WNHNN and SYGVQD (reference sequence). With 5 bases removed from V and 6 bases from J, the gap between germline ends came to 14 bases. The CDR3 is CASSPGQLSEQYF. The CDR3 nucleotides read TGCGCCAGCAGTCCGGGACAACTTTCCGAGCAGTACTTC.

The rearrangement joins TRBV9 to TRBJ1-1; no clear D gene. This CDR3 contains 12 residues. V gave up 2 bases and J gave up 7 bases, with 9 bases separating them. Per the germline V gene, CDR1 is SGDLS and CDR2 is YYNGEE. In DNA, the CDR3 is TGTGCCAGCAGCGTCCTCATGGGTGAAGCTTTCTTT. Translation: CASSVLMGEAFF.

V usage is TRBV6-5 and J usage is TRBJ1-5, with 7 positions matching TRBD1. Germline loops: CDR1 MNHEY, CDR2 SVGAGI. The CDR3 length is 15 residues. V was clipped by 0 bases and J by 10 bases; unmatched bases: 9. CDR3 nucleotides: TGTGCCAGCAGTTACTCTGAAACAGGGGTATATCCCCAGCATTTT. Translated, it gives CASSYSETGVYPQHF.